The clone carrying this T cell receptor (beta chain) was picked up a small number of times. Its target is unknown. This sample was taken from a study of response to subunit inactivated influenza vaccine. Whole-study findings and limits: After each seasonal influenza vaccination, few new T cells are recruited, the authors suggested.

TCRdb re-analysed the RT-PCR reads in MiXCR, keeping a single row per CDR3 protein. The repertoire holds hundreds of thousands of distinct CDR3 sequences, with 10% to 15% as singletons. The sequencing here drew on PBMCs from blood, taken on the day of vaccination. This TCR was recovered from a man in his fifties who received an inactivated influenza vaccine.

CDR3 in amino acids: CASSFFRPGPQETQYF. As DNA, the CDR3 is TGTGCCAGCAGCTTTTTTAGGCCAGGGCCCCAAGAGACCCAGTACTTC. J is TRBJ2-5 and V is TRBV7-8; tentatively, D is TRBD1 (5 bases). V lost 3 bases and J 1 base, leaving 15 bases between the germline ends. The length of the CDR3 is 16 residues. Germline V gives CDR1 SGHVS, CDR2 FQNEAQ.